This is a list of T cell receptor beta chains from one sample in a study of CD8+ T cells in alopecia areata. Libraries were prepared by immunoSEQ multiplex PCR; TCRdb keeps only in-frame clonotypes and omits some of them. Among about 150,000 clones, around 87% were seen once, and the ten largest hold roughly 16%. Sequenced material: CD8+ T cells sorted from blood, taken at week 0. The receptor source for this set is a human donor with alopecia areata. Both conserved end residues are part of each CDR3. D genes are given only for firm matches. For some rows the clone size is stated as once, few or many, or as a class when expanded; others skip it.

TRBJ2-5	TRBV4-1	once	TRBD2	TGCGCCAGCACCCAGCGGGAGGGCCAGGGGACCCAGTACTTC	CASTQREGQGTQYF
TRBJ2-2	TRBV28	-	-	TGTGCCAGCAGTTTACCGACTAACACCGGGGAGCTGTTTTTT	CASSLPTNTGELFF
TRBJ2-7	TRBV29-1	-	-	TGCAGCGCTGAGGAGAGTTACGAGCAGTACTTC	CSAEESYEQYF
TRBJ2-5	TRBV7-9	-	-	TGTGCCAGCAGCCCTACGACGGGGCAAGAGACCCAGTACTTC	CASSPTTGQETQYF
TRBJ2-1	TRBV4-1	-	-	TGCGCCAGCACCCCAGCGGTTCTCTCCTACAATGAGCAGTTCTTC	CASTPAVLSYNEQFF
TRBJ2-1	TRBV5-6	-	TRBD2	TGTGCCAGCAGCTGGGGACTAGCGGGAGATTCTTACAATGAGCAGTTCTTC	CASSWGLAGDSYNEQFF
TRBJ2-7	TRBV2	-	-	TGTGCCAGCTTAGCGGCCTTAAGCTCCTACGAGCAGTACTTC	CASLAALSSYEQYF
TRBJ2-1	TRBV2	-	TRBD2	TGTGCCAGCAGTGACAGCGGGGGCGTCTACAATGAGCAGTTCTTC	CASSDSGGVYNEQFF
TRBJ1-5	TRBV23-1	-	-	TGCGCCAGCACCTTAGGGAGGGACCAACAGCCCCAGCATTTT	CASTLGRDQQPQHF
TRBJ2-4	TRBV29-1	few	-	TGCAGCGTTCTTACCGGGACCAAAAACATTCAGTACTTC	CSVLTGTKNIQYF
TRBJ2-7	TRBV9	-	-	TGTGCCAGCAGCGTAGGCCTAACCTACGAGCAGTACTTC	CASSVGLTYEQYF
TRBJ2-7	TRBV13	-	-	TGTGCCAGCAGCTTAGGGGACAGTTTCTACGAGCAGTACTTC	CASSLGDSFYEQYF
TRBJ1-2	TRBV27	-	TRBD1	TGTGCCAGCAAAGGGGGACAGAAAAACTATGGCTACACCTTC	CASKGGQKNYGYTF
TRBJ1-1	TRBV7-2	-	TRBD1	TGTGCCAGCAGCCCGACGACAGGGCTGAACACTGAAGCTTTCTTT	CASSPTTGLNTEAFF
TRBJ2-3	TRBV9	-	TRBD2	TGTGCCAGCAGCCAAAGCGGGGGCCACTTCACAGATACGCAGTATTTT	CASSQSGGHFTDTQYF
TRBJ1-1	TRBV4-1	once	-	TGCGCCAGCAGCCGTCACAGGGAGGACACTGAAGCTTTCTTT	CASSRHREDTEAFF
TRBJ2-7	TRBV7-9	-	TRBD2	TGTGCCAGCAGCTCTGGACTAGCCTACGAGCAGTACTTC	CASSSGLAYEQYF
TRBJ1-5	TRBV9	-	-	TGTGCCAGCAGCGTAGGCGGGGGGGAAGGTCAGCCCCAGCATTTT	CASSVGGGEGQPQHF
TRBJ2-3	TRBV7-9	-	-	TGTGCCAGCATCCCGGGCGGAATCACAGATACGCAGTATTTT	CASIPGGITDTQYF
TRBJ2-3	TRBV19	once	TRBD2	TGTGCCAGTAGTATAATAGCGGGAGGGCGTGCAGATACGCAGTATTTT	CASSIIAGGRADTQYF
TRBJ2-7	TRBV6-1	once	-	TGTGCCAGCAGTCCCCTCCCGGGACGGGTCGTGGAGCAGTACTTC	CASSPLPGRVVEQYF
TRBJ2-7	TRBV29-1	-	-	TGCAGCGCCATAAGACAGGGAGGGTCCTACGAGCAGTACTTC	CSAIRQGGSYEQYF
TRBJ2-5	TRBV4-1	-	-	TGCGCCAGCAGCCAAGAAATGGAGACCCAGTACTTC	CASSQEMETQYF
TRBJ1-1	TRBV7-9	-	-	TGTGCCAGCAGCGCCCCCAGGGAAATAGACACTGAAGCTTTCTTT	CASSAPREIDTEAFF
TRBJ2-5	TRBV7-9	-	TRBD1	TGTGCCAGCAGCCCCAGACAGGGTGGCCGGTCAGAGACCCAGTACTTC	CASSPRQGGRSETQYF
TRBJ1-2	TRBV4-1	-	TRBD1	TGCGCCAGCAGCCAAGATCACGGGACAGCCTATGGCTACACCTTC	CASSQDHGTAYGYTF
TRBJ2-2	TRBV6-1	-	TRBD2	TGTGCCAGCAGTGAACCAGGACTAGCGGGGAGTATCACGCCTAACACCGGGGAGCTGTTTTTT	CASSEPGLAGSITPNTGELFF